The source of this T cell receptor (beta chain) is a study of OX40 agonist ivuxolimab in advanced cancers. Looking at the study overall: Ivuxolimab, which targeted the costimulatory receptor OX40 (CD134), was an agonistic, fully human IgG2 monoclonal antibody. Intravenous ivuxolimab was administered to patients every 2 weeks at six dose levels: 0.01, 0.1, 0.3, 1.5, 3 and 10 mg/kg. Patients were allowed to have had prior anti-PD-1, anti-PD-L1 or anti-CTLA-4 therapy, and approximately 41% of the dose-escalation patients had previously received checkpoint inhibitors. In the dose-escalation cohort, 75% to 90% of patients were male, and the mean age was 60 years with a range of roughly 20 to 85. The monotherapy dose-escalation portion (N of about 50 patients) of the phase I ivuxolimab trial is reported in the paper. Of the approximately 54 dose-escalation patients, hepatocellular carcinoma was present in roughly 19, melanoma in around 15, renal cell carcinoma in 9 and head and neck cancer in 9. Peripheral TCRbeta sequencing aimed to test whether ivuxolimab altered TCR sequence diversity and caused clonal T-cell expansion. Partial responses occurred in three dose-escalation patients: two with cutaneous melanoma and one with hepatocellular carcinoma.

After removal of 1 base from V and 6 bases from J, the junction retains 2 bases not matched to a gene. Taken from cysteine to phenylalanine, the CDR3 has 15 residues. Only the CDR3 region is kept as DNA, spanning 45 bases read in frame from base 1. CDR1 SGHAT and CDR2 FQNNGV were looked up in the germline V gene. Patients with a history of autoimmune disease or receiving systemic immunosuppression were excluded from the trial. Peripheral blood for TCR sequencing was drawn from every dose cohort at baseline, at cycle 4 day 1 and at cycle 7 day 1. The samples were taken from a phase I, first-in-human, multicenter, open-label dose-escalation trial of ivuxolimab. Adults with locally advanced or metastatic melanoma, renal cell carcinoma, hepatocellular carcinoma or head and neck squamous cell carcinoma were enrolled in the trial. Before TCR sequencing, CD4+ T cells and CD8+ T cells were sorted from peripheral blood as separate populations.

About this clone: This receptor's antigen is unknown. No much larger clone is present one base from it, and per-base qualities are unavailable.

The paper as a whole reports these results and caveats: On average, CD8+ T cells showed more expanded clones than CD4+ T cells after ivuxolimab. At doses of 0.1 to 3.0 mg/kg, clonal expansion of both CD4+ and CD8+ blood T cells was observed from baseline to week 6. Low levels of normalized T-cell clonal expansion were also seen in some patients who did not respond. In the 0.1-3.0 mg/kg groups, partial responders had among the lowest normalized peripheral clonal expansion, particularly in CD8+ T cells. Which antigens the clonally expanded peripheral T cells were specific for was not determined.

For sequencing of the TCRbeta CDR3 region, genomic DNA was extracted from the sorted cells. The immunoSEQ Assay was used for sequencing of TCRbeta CDR3 regions. Drawn from immuneACCESS, this table holds only the in-frame rearrangements with V and J called that TCRdb kept. Clones are partly lost; checked studies trace under half to an unresolved V gene and leave the rest unexplained. In this sample the table shows roughly 53,000 clones, about 88% of which occur a single time. Of the sample, approximately 13% falls within the top ten clones. The sequence was obtained from an adult with an advanced solid tumor such as melanoma, head and neck, liver or kidney cancer. The sequences come from CD4+ or CD8+ T cells sorted from blood, collected in a trial of the OX40 agonist ivuxolimab. This chain joins TRBV11-2 to TRBJ1-4; 10 bases in between match TRBD1. The CDR3 sequence is CASSLVGTGDEKLFF. The DNA is TGTGCCAGCAGCTTAGTGGGGACAGGGGATGAAAAACTGTTTTTT. Supplemented by the reference TRBV11-2 and TRBJ1-4 proteins around the CDR3, the complete variable domain is EAGVAQSPRYKIIEKRQSVAFWCNPISGHATLYWYQQILGQGPKLLIQFQNNGVVDDSQLPKDRFSAERLKGVDSTLKIQPAKLEDSAVYLCASSLVGTGDEKLFFGSGTQLSVL.